A single T cell receptor beta chain is shown here with its context. Its target is unknown. In the source study's methods: Quality scores were absent from the junction-only immunoSEQ sequences, so filtering differed. Sequenced by immunoSEQ multiplex PCR; TCRdb stores in-frame clones only, minus some. V, J and clone size reflect that table, while D and trimming were determined from the DNA. This table holds almost 700,000 clones, around 90% found once. The entry originates in a study of shared clonotypes between healthy human individuals. Regarding the study as a whole: Naive subsets, compared against memory subsets, generally had larger estimated richness values.

CD45RO-negative, CCR7-selected cells formed the naive CD8 fraction, which excluded terminally differentiated effector memory CD45RA+ cells. The length of the CDR3 is 13 residues. CDR1 is SGHDT and CDR2 is YYEEEE in the germline V gene. V gave up 4 bases and J gave up 2 bases, with 10 bases separating them. The sequence came from a man aged 30 to 45 in good health. The rearrangement links TRBV5-6 to TRBJ2-7; D unclear. The sequenced sample was naive CD8+ T cells sorted from blood. The CDR3 nucleotides read TGTGCCAGCAGCCTGGATATTCCCTACGAGCAGTACTTC. This sequence encodes CASSLDIPYEQYF.